Listed below are T cell receptor beta chains from one sample, sequenced in a study of control samples from healthy donors and cancer patients. Sequencing was performed with immunoSEQ multiplex PCR; in TCRdb, only in-frame clones are kept and a portion is missing. In the table there are some 150,000 clones, less than 95% of which are singletons. The material sequenced was blood. Receptor source: a man aged 18 to 29 in good health. Each CDR3 is given with its conserved first and last residue. The order of the fields is D gene, V gene, CDR3 length, clone size, J gene, CDR3 protein, CDR3 DNA. A D gene is named only where the DNA matches it firmly. The size of a clone is reported for some rows only, either as once, few or many, or as a class for expanded clones.

d_call: .
v_call: TRBV6-5
cdr3_length: 15
clone_size: .
j_call: TRBJ2-7
cdr3_aa: CASSFGPTLPGEQYF
cdr3_nt: TGTGCCAGCAGCTTTGGGCCGACACTCCCCGGGGAGCAGTACTTC

d_call: TRBD2
v_call: TRBV7-9
cdr3_length: 16
clone_size: .
j_call: TRBJ2-7
cdr3_aa: CASSYVTSGGTYEQYF
cdr3_nt: TGTGCCAGCAGCTACGTAACTAGCGGGGGGACCTACGAGCAGTACTTC

d_call: TRBD1
v_call: TRBV5-4
cdr3_length: 16
clone_size: .
j_call: TRBJ2-7
cdr3_aa: CASSPLAGQGNEEEYF
cdr3_nt: TGTGCCAGCAGCCCCCTTGCGGGACAGGGTAATGAGGAGGAGTACTTC

d_call: .
v_call: TRBV12-3/TRBV12-4
cdr3_length: 12
clone_size: .
j_call: TRBJ1-1
cdr3_aa: CASRIPNTEAFF
cdr3_nt: TGTGCCAGCAGGATCCCGAACACTGAAGCTTTCTTT

d_call: .
v_call: TRBV21-1
cdr3_length: 18
clone_size: once
j_call: TRBJ2-3
cdr3_aa: CASSKALYGGPSTDTQYF
cdr3_nt: TGTGCCAGCAGCAAAGCGCTTTACGGAGGACCGAGCACAGATACGCAGTATTTT

d_call: TRBD1
v_call: TRBV9
cdr3_length: 15
clone_size: .
j_call: TRBJ2-7
cdr3_aa: CASSDRQGGRNEQYF
cdr3_nt: TGTGCCAGCAGCGACAGACAGGGGGGGAGGAACGAGCAGTACTTC

d_call: .
v_call: TRBV7-9
cdr3_length: 14
clone_size: .
j_call: TRBJ1-1
cdr3_aa: CASSPDLWGAEAFF
cdr3_nt: TGTGCCAGCAGCCCGGACCTATGGGGGGCTGAAGCTTTCTTT

d_call: TRBD2
v_call: TRBV19
cdr3_length: 18
clone_size: .
j_call: TRBJ2-6
cdr3_aa: CASSMNGGGAPGANVLTF
cdr3_nt: TGTGCCAGTAGTATGAACGGCGGGGGGGCCCCAGGGGCCAACGTCCTGACTTTC

d_call: TRBD2
v_call: TRBV19
cdr3_length: 14
clone_size: .
j_call: TRBJ2-1
cdr3_aa: CASSIGLAGGEQFF
cdr3_nt: TGTGCCAGTAGTATAGGACTAGCGGGAGGCGAGCAGTTCTTC

d_call: .
v_call: TRBV13
cdr3_length: 11
clone_size: .
j_call: TRBJ2-5
cdr3_aa: CASSLVGAQYF
cdr3_nt: TGTGCCAGCAGCTTAGTGGGGGCCCAGTACTTC

d_call: .
v_call: TRBV7-2
cdr3_length: 12
clone_size: .
j_call: TRBJ2-7
cdr3_aa: CASSSLNYEQYF
cdr3_nt: TGTGCCAGCAGCTCCCTAAACTACGAGCAGTACTTC

d_call: .
v_call: TRBV5-4
cdr3_length: 14
clone_size: once
j_call: TRBJ2-4
cdr3_aa: CASSPTRQSYIQYF
cdr3_nt: TGTGCCAGCAGCCCGACCCGACAGAGCTACATTCAGTACTTC

d_call: TRBD1
v_call: TRBV3-1/TRBV3-2
cdr3_length: 16
clone_size: .
j_call: TRBJ2-5
cdr3_aa: CASSRQPGQGMETQYF
cdr3_nt: TGTGCCAGCAGCCGGCAACCGGGACAGGGAATGGAGACCCAGTACTTC

d_call: TRBD1
v_call: TRBV28
cdr3_length: 13
clone_size: .
j_call: TRBJ1-1
cdr3_aa: CASRSGQHTEAFF
cdr3_nt: TGTGCCAGCAGGTCGGGACAGCACACTGAAGCTTTCTTT

d_call: TRBD1
v_call: TRBV2
cdr3_length: 15
clone_size: .
j_call: TRBJ1-2
cdr3_aa: CASSAIATGFDGYTF
cdr3_nt: TGTGCCAGCAGTGCAATCGCGACAGGGTTTGATGGCTACACCTTC

d_call: .
v_call: TRBV2
cdr3_length: 14
clone_size: .
j_call: TRBJ1-6
cdr3_aa: CASSDRGIGSPLHF
cdr3_nt: TGTGCCAGCAGTGATCGGGGAATTGGTTCACCCCTCCACTTT

d_call: TRBD2
v_call: TRBV27
cdr3_length: 19
clone_size: .
j_call: TRBJ2-2
cdr3_aa: CASSLHLAGGLTNTGELFF
cdr3_nt: TGTGCCAGCAGTTTACATCTAGCGGGGGGCCTAACGAACACCGGGGAGCTGTTTTTT

d_call: TRBD1
v_call: TRBV2
cdr3_length: 16
clone_size: .
j_call: TRBJ1-4
cdr3_aa: CASSGLLTGINEKLFF
cdr3_nt: TGTGCCAGCAGTGGGCTTTTGACAGGGATTAATGAAAAACTGTTTTTT